Below, 20 T cell receptor beta chains from the same sample are listed, as sequenced in a study of control samples from healthy donors and cancer patients. Clones were sequenced by immunoSEQ multiplex PCR, and TCRdb holds only the in-frame ones, with some missing. The table has about 110,000 clones, around 80% seen once; the top ten hold around 6.6%. Sequenced sample: blood. The source of these receptors is a man aged 18 to 29 in good health.

This chain uses TRBV11-1 with TRBJ2-3, with 10 positions matching TRBD1. After removal of 5 bases from V and 2 bases from J, the junction contained 7 bases not matched to a gene. The CDR3 is 16 amino acids. The germline V gene has CDR1 SGHAT and CDR2 FQDESV (reference sequence). This CDR3 reads CASSSGQGGFTDTQYF. The CDR3 nucleotides read TGTGCCAGCAGCAGCGGACAGGGGGGATTCACAGATACGCAGTATTTT.

This chain joins TRBV5-1 and TRBJ1-4; 7 nucleotides match TRBD1. This CDR3 spans 15 amino acids. V lost 3 bases to trimming and J lost 2 bases; unmatched junction nucleotides: 4. Germline values: CDR1 SGHRS, CDR2 YFSETQ. CDR3 coding DNA: TGCGCCAGCAGCTCTACAGGGGCCACTAATGAAAAACTGTTTTTT. Residues: CASSSTGATNEKLFF.

The chain carries TRBV9 and TRBJ2-5; TRBD2 aligns across 13 bases. The CDR3 spans 16 residues. Germline V lookup: CDR1 SGDLS, CDR2 YYNGEE. J lost 4 bases, V lost 4 bases, and 7 bases had no gene match. The CDR3, as DNA: TGTGCCAGCAGCCTCGCACTAGCGGGGGGGCTAGAGACCCAGTACTTC. Protein: CASSLALAGGLETQYF. Filled out from reference TRBV9 and TRBJ2-5, the complete variable domain reads DSGVTQTPKHLITATGQRVTLRCSPRSGDLSVYWYQQSLDQGLQFLIQYYNGEERAKGNILERFSAQQFPDLHSELNLSSLELGDSALYFCASSLALAGGLETQYFGPGTRLLVL.

The CDR3: CASRLGPLSYEQYF. In nucleotides, the CDR3 is TGCGCCAGCAGGCTAGGGCCACTCTCCTACGAGCAGTACTTC. The chain employs TRBV5-1 and TRBJ2-7; the D is unclear. The germline V gene has CDR1 SGHRS and CDR2 YFSETQ. With 5 bases removed from V and 0 bases from J, the gap between germline ends came to 12 bases. The CDR3 consists of 14 residues.

The gene calls are TRBV4-3 and TRBJ2-3, with D maybe TRBD1 (6 bases). CDR1 and CDR2 (germline): LGHNA, YSLEER. The CDR3 sequence is 16 residues long. V lost 0 bases and J lost 1, with 11 bases in between. The CDR3 coding sequence is TGCGCCAGCAGCCAAGATGGGGGCTTCCGCACAGATACGCAGTATTTT. Translating it yields CASSQDGGFRTDTQYF.

This clone has just a few counts. The chain combines TRBV10-2 with TRBJ1-6; D unresolved. CDR1 and CDR2 (germline): WSHSY, SAAADI. Deletions cut 6 bases from V and 10 bases from J, with 16 bases between. The CDR3 has 14 residues. The CDR3 coding sequence is TGCGCCAGCAGCGGGAGTCCCTTGATATCACCCCTCCACTTT. Protein: CASSGSPLISPLHF.

This clone has just one count. The chain links TRBV4-1 to TRBJ2-1; TRBD1 matches at 10 bases. V lost 1 base to trimming and J lost 4 bases; unmatched junction nucleotides: 7. CDR3 length equals 17 residues. Germline V lookup: CDR1 MGHRA, CDR2 YSYEKL. CDR3 region: CASSQVFGTGEYNEQFF. The CDR3, as DNA: TGCGCCAGCAGCCAAGTATTTGGGACAGGGGAATACAATGAGCAGTTCTTC.

Remarks on this clone: This CDR3 is also generated by other DNA sequences in the sample. J is TRBJ1-1 and V is TRBV2, with unresolved D. V lost 4 bases and J 0 bases, leaving 6 bases between the germline ends. The CDR3 has 13 residues. Germline V gene sequence: CDR1 SNHLY, CDR2 FYNNEI. CDR3 DNA sequence: TGTGCCAGCAGTGTTGGTTTGAACACTGAAGCTTTCTTT. It translates to CASSVGLNTEAFF.

The rearrangement joins TRBV30 to TRBJ1-1; D remains ambiguous. Per the germline V gene, CDR1 is GTSNPN and CDR2 is SVGIG (reference sequence). Trimming stripped 2 bases from V and 3 bases from J, with 10 bases between. The length of the CDR3 is 13 residues. CDR3 in amino acids: CAWSIDGYTEAFF. The CDR3 bases are TGTGCCTGGAGTATTGACGGCTACACTGAAGCTTTCTTT.

The rearrangement links TRBV25-1 to TRBJ2-3; the D is unclear. The CDR3 contains 16 residues. The V gene's germline CDR1 is MGHDK and CDR2 SYGVNS. Trimming took off 3 bases at V and 4 bases at J, with 17 bases between the two ends. CDR3 in DNA: TGTGCCAGCAGTGATTCTGACAAGGTCGGCCCAGATACGCAGTATTTT. Its protein product is CASSDSDKVGPDTQYF.

The chain links TRBV6-1 to TRBJ2-7, with D perhaps matching TRBD1 (6 bases). Germline V lookup: CDR1 MNHNS, CDR2 SASEGT. The CDR3 is made up of 13 amino acids. The V end was cut by 3 bases, the J end by 2 bases, with 8 bases between. CDR3 coding DNA: TGTGCCAGCAGTGAGGACAGAGCCTACGAGCAGTACTTC. It yields the protein CASSEDRAYEQYF.

CDR3 DNA sequence: TGTGCCAGCAGTTTAGGGTCCAGGGGGCAGGAGGAGACCCAGTACTTC. It yields the protein CASSLGSRGQEETQYF. The V call is TRBV28, the J call TRBJ2-5; 8 bases are a match to TRBD1. V shed 2 bases, J shed 5 bases, and the junction held 10 bases outside the gene matches. The CDR3 extends over 16 amino acids. Germline V gene sequence: CDR1 MDHEN, CDR2 SYDVKM.

This clone showed up just once. The J gene is TRBJ2-2, the V gene TRBV27; perhaps D is TRBD1 or TRBD2 (5 bases each). Germline values: CDR1 MNHEY, CDR2 SMNVEV (reference sequence). V was pared by 2 bases and J by 3 bases, with 10 bases between. The CDR3 is 15 amino acids. For the CDR3, the DNA is TGTGCCAGCAGTTTACGAGGGGCTGACACCGGGGAGCTGTTTTTT. Protein: CASSLRGADTGELFF.

The chain links TRBV4-2 to TRBJ2-1; D perhaps matches TRBD2 (6 bases). Germline V gives CDR1 LGHNA, CDR2 YNFKEQ. The V gene lost 4 bases and the J gene lost 8 bases, with 12 bases spanning the gap. The CDR3 is 13 residues long. CDR3 bases: TGTGCCAGCAGCCCGGAGGGTCCGGATGAGCAGTTCTTC. It codes for CASSPEGPDEQFF.

The chain carries TRBV12-3 or TRBV12-4 and TRBJ1-2; the D is unclear. The V end lost 6 bases, the J end lost 1 base, and 9 bases lay between the germline ends. The CDR3 runs 13 residues. CDR3 residues: CASSLTDNYGYTF. As DNA, the CDR3 is TGTGCCAGCAGCCTCACGGATAACTATGGCTACACCTTC.

V usage is TRBV7-9 and J usage is TRBJ1-3; D gene uncertain. Per the germline V gene, CDR1 is SEHNR and CDR2 is FQNEAQ (reference sequence). The CDR3 loop spans 13 amino acids. Trimming took off 7 bases at V and 0 bases at J, with 7 bases between the two ends. CDR3 in DNA: TGTGCCAGCATCAAAATCTCTGGAAACACCATATATTTT. This codes for CASIKISGNTIYF.

This clone has a handful of counts. The V and J genes are TRBV7-9 and TRBJ2-7, with a possible D match to TRBD1 (6 bases). The CDR3 runs 18 residues. V was pared by 5 bases and J by 5 bases, with 28 bases between. The germline gives CDR1 SEHNR, CDR2 FQNEAQ (reference sequence). In DNA, the CDR3 is TGTGCCAGCAGCCCGCTAGATGGGGCAGGGGCGAGTAAGAACGAGCAGTACTTC. Encoded protein: CASSPLDGAGASKNEQYF.

The V call is TRBV5-6, the J call TRBJ2-3; no reliable D call. This CDR3 spans 14 amino acids. The V and J ends lost 0 bases and 0 bases respectively, with 5 bases between them. The germline V gene has CDR1 SGHDT and CDR2 YYEEEE. The CDR3 sequence is CASSLEGSTDTQYF. CDR3 in DNA: TGTGCCAGCAGCTTGGAAGGGAGCACAGATACGCAGTATTTT.

J is TRBJ2-3 and V is TRBV10-3; no clear D gene. CDR3 length equals 14 residues. Germline V gene lookup returns CDR1 ENHRY and CDR2 SYGVKD. With 5 bases removed from V and 6 bases from J, the gap between germline ends came to 15 bases. DNA of the CDR3: TGTGCCATCAGTATACGCGTCTCGGGCGATACGCAGTATTTT. It specifies CAISIRVSGDTQYF.

The chain employs TRBV9 and TRBJ2-3; 10 bases agree with TRBD2. The V segment lost 0 bases and the J segment 5 bases; nucleotides outside the gene matches: 6. Germline CDR1 reads SGDLS; CDR2 reads YYNGEE. This CDR3 is built from 16 residues. CDR3 nucleotides: TGTGCCAGCAGCGTAGTGGGTCTAGCGGGGGAAGATACGCAGTATTTT. Residues: CASSVVGLAGEDTQYF.